This T cell receptor (beta chain) was sequenced during a study of graft-versus-host responses after intestinal transplantation (dated by TCRdb to the early 2020s). Background on the whole study: Multivisceral, liver-intestinal, or isolated intestinal transplants were received by the recipients. Graft-versus-host and host-versus-graft alloreactive T cell clones were tracked in the graft, circulation and bone marrow after intestinal transplantation using bulk TCR-beta CDR3 sequencing. Every recipient was given anti-thymocyte globulin induction, then maintenance tacrolimus and steroids for approximately 3 years. To identify alloreactive clones, pre-transplant mixed lymphocyte reaction products were sequenced and compared with unstimulated pre-transplant donor and recipient T cells. Of the approximately 25 intestinal transplant recipients enrolled in the cohort, one of whom was a retransplant, a few patients without pretransplant specimens were excluded. Rather than going through the commercial service, samples from a few later patients were sequenced in-house on an Illumina MiSeq and processed with MiXCR. Donor T cell macrochimerism was defined as a peak of at least 4% donor T cells among recipient peripheral blood mononuclear cells. Study-level results and caveats: GvH clones were detected in recipient bone marrow, and some of these GvH clones were observed earlier in ileal mucosa or blood, consistent with an intestinal mucosal origin. Patients with donor T cell macrochimerism had high GvH to HvG T cell clonal ratios in their allografts. Peak levels of circulating GvH clones were associated with declines in HvG clones early after transplant. Conclusions were limited by the relatively low number and heterogeneity of intestinal transplant patients.

This clone occurred a few times. The record has no base qualities; no much larger clone is one base away. Compared with germline, V lacks 1 base and J lacks 3 bases; bases without a gene match: 6. According to the germline V gene (reference sequence), CDR1 reads GTSNPN and CDR2 reads SVGIG. The CDR3 measures 16 amino acids from cysteine to phenylalanine. Only the CDR3 part of the read is kept: 48 bases, read in frame from the first base. The time point label for this specimen denotes: cells obtained before transplantation from donor or recipient. Mixed lymphocyte reactions plated approximately 200,000 CFSE-labeled pre-transplant responders with approximately 200,000 irradiated violet-dye-labeled stimulators and were cultured for 6 days. After the mixed lymphocyte reaction, proliferating CD3+CD4+CFSE-low and CD3+CD8+CFSE-low responder cells were FACS-sorted on a BD Influx sorter. The library was generated by the immunoSEQ multiplex PCR assay. For most patients, genomic DNA was isolated using the Qiagen DNeasy Blood and Tissue Kit and was shipped frozen to Adaptive Biotechnologies for TCR sequencing. Adaptive Biotechnologies carried out high-throughput TCR-beta CDR3 sequencing of genomic DNA for most patients. Concerning the study's data processing: Adaptive's ImmunoSEQ software supplied the TCR sequencing data for 18 patients, while MiXCR and VDJtools were used to process three other patients. To correct CD4 versus CD8 sorting errors, any sequence found in both subsets at a frequency ratio below 5:1 was removed. Because the origin of CDR3 nucleotide sequences shared between donor and recipient could not be assigned, those sequences were removed. To count as alloreactive, a clone needed at least 2-fold expansion over unstimulated cells and a minimum CFSE-low frequency of 0.002% (template counts) or 0.001% (read counts). A clone was considered mappable if detected in the sequenced pre-transplant spleen, lymph node, or MLR CFSE-low populations of the donor or recipient. The cumulative frequency of alloreactive clones was calculated as a percentage of all sequences, weighted by copy number. This is the immuneACCESS table as TCRdb keeps it, with only in-frame sequences that have V and J called. A part of the clones is gone; compared with another copy, unresolved V genes explain less than half, and the rest is unexplained. The V and J calls and clone size are taken from that table; D and trimming were inferred from the DNA. Counted in this sample were about 13,000 clones; roughly 35% of them appeared once. Over 0.95% of the sample is in the top ten clones.

The clonotype comes from a human patient who received an intestinal transplant. The sample here was alloreactive CD4+ T cells from a mixed lymphocyte reaction culture, taken before intestinal transplant. The meaning of the sample's cell subset or site label: CFSE-low proliferating T cells sorted from approximately six-day pre-transplant mixed lymphocyte reaction (GvH or HvG direction). The chain is encoded by TRBV30 joined to TRBJ1-4; TRBD1 matches 9 bases in the middle. The CDR3: CAWSGGQGVANEKLFF. The bases are TGTGCCTGGAGTGGGGGACAGGGAGTAGCTAATGAAAAACTGTTTTTT. Supplemented by the reference TRBV30 and TRBJ1-4 proteins around the CDR3, the complete variable domain is SQTIHQWPATLVQPVGSPLSLECTVEGTSNPNLYWYRQAAGRGLQLLFYSVGIGQISSEVPQNLSASRPQDRQFILSSKKLLLSDSGFYLCAWSGGQGVANEKLFFGSGTQLSVL.